One and the same sample provided the 15 T cell receptor beta chains below, sequenced in a study of blood T cell repertoires in COVID-19. Assay used: immunoSEQ multiplex PCR; TCRdb lists only in-frame clones, some missing. The sample records about 130,000 clones, roughly 83% being singletons. Specimen: peripheral blood. The receptors derive from a woman in her twenties or thirties who had recovered from COVID-19.

The chain joins TRBV11-2 to TRBJ1-2; 8 bases are a match to TRBD1. Germline CDR1 SGHAT, CDR2 FQNNGV. The CDR3 extends over 11 amino acids. V shed 6 bases and J 10 bases; nucleotides not matched to a gene: 4. CDR3 nucleotides: TGTGCCAGCAGAGGACAGGGTGTCTACACCTTC. It is translated as CASRGQGVYTF.

The table lists this clone with a count of one. V gene TRBV5-5 combines with J gene TRBJ2-1; 7 bases map to TRBD1. The CDR3 length is 12 residues. Unmatched junction bases numbered 1, after V lost 4 bases and J lost 6 bases. Looked up from germline, CDR1 is SGHKS and CDR2 is YYEKEE (reference sequence). CDR3: CASSGTANEQFF. The CDR3 DNA sequence: TGTGCCAGCAGCGGGACAGCCAATGAGCAGTTCTTC. Full variable domain (outside the CDR3, taken from reference TRBV5-5 and TRBJ2-1): DAGVTQSPTHLIKTRGQQVTLRCSPISGHKSVSWYQQVLGQGPQFIFQYYEKEERGRGNFPDRFSARQFPNYSSELNVNALLLGDSALYLCASSGTANEQFFGPGTRLTVL.

This clone has more than one count but fewer than ten. The chain has TRBV11-2 and TRBJ1-3; 8 positions match TRBD1. After removal of 7 bases from V and 2 bases from J, the junction contained 4 bases not matched to a gene. Germline CDR1 SGHAT, CDR2 FQNNGV. There are 14 residues in the CDR3. The DNA of the CDR3 is TGTGCCAGCATCGAACAGGGGGCTGGAAACACCATATATTTT. Amino acid sequence: CASIEQGAGNTIYF.

This clone was detected once. This sequence joins TRBV2 and TRBJ2-5; a possible D gene is TRBD1 (7 bases). The CDR3 has 16 amino acids. The V end was cut by 8 bases, the J end by 4 bases, with 23 bases between. Germline loops: CDR1 SNHLY, CDR2 FYNNEI. In nucleotides, the CDR3 is TGTGCCAGCGGAGGGCTAGCAGGGGGGAGAATAGAGACCCAGTACTTC. Translated: CASGGLAGGRIETQYF.

The chain combines TRBV7-9 with TRBJ2-3; TRBD1 might be the D (5 bases). The germline V gene has CDR1 SEHNR and CDR2 FQNEAQ (reference sequence). Trimming removed 3 bases from V and 2 bases from J, with 18 bases in between. This CDR3 has 17 amino acids. The CDR3 protein is CASSFTRTSPSTDTQYF. The DNA of the CDR3 is TGTGCCAGCAGCTTCACCAGGACATCCCCTTCCACAGATACGCAGTATTTT. Variable domain in full (rest from reference TRBV7-9 and TRBJ2-3): DTGVSQNPRHKITKRGQNVTFRCDPISEHNRLYWYRQTLGQGPEFLTYFQNEAQLEKSRLLSDRFSAERPKGSFSTLEIQRTEQGDSAMYLCASSFTRTSPSTDTQYFGPGTRLTVL.

This sequence joins TRBV5-1 and TRBJ1-5; TRBD1 agrees at 9 bases. Germline V gives CDR1 SGHRS, CDR2 YFSETQ. The CDR3 is 14 amino acids. The V segment lost 4 bases and the J segment 5 bases; nucleotides outside the gene matches: 4. CDR3 protein: CASSPGQGDQPQHF. CDR3 in DNA: TGCGCCAGCAGCCCGGGACAGGGCGATCAGCCCCAGCATTTT.

V gene TRBV5-1 combines with J gene TRBJ2-7; 9 bases align to TRBD1. This CDR3 is 14 amino acids long. Germline assignment: CDR1 SGHRS and CDR2 YFSETQ. V was pared by 1 base and J by 3 bases, with 2 bases of the junction left unmatched. The CDR3 protein is CASSLRDRVYEQYF. For the CDR3, the DNA is TGCGCCAGCAGCTTGCGGGACAGGGTCTACGAGCAGTACTTC.

This chain uses TRBV10-2 with TRBJ2-1, with 8 nucleotides matching TRBD2. The V segment lost 3 bases and the J segment 6 bases; nucleotides outside the gene matches: 7. The germline CDR1 and CDR2 sequences are WSHSY and SAAADI. The CDR3 loop spans 15 amino acids. The CDR3 bases are TGCGCCAGCAGTGAAACCAGCGGGAGTCGCAATGAGCAGTTCTTC. This encodes CASSETSGSRNEQFF.

The chain is built from TRBV30 and TRBJ2-7; TRBD1 aligns across 7 bases. The CDR3 runs 11 residues. V was clipped by 7 bases and J by 6 bases; unmatched bases: 6. Germline V gene sequence: CDR1 GTSNPN, CDR2 SVGIG (reference sequence). In DNA, the CDR3 is TGTGCCTTAGACAGGGTGGGCGAGCAGTACTTC. This encodes CALDRVGEQYF.

V and J are TRBV7-6 and TRBJ2-7, with 7 bases aligning to TRBD1. This CDR3 comprises 14 residues. Germline lookup yields CDR1 SGHVS and CDR2 FNYEAQ. Unmatched junction bases numbered 5, after V lost 4 bases and J lost 2 bases. In nucleotides, the CDR3 is TGTGCCAGCAGCTCCGGGACAGCTACCTACGAGCAGTACTTC. It is translated as CASSSGTATYEQYF. The whole variable domain, remainder taken from reference TRBV7-6 and TRBJ2-7, is GAGVSQSPRYKVTKRGQDVALRCDPISGHVSLYWYRQALGQGPEFLTYFNYEAQQDKSGLPNDRFSAERPEGSISTLTIQRTEQRDSAMYRCASSSGTATYEQYFGPGTRLTVT.

This clone is a singleton in its sample. The CDR3: CASSHAGTSVYNEQFF. As DNA, the CDR3 is TGTGCCAGCAGCCACGCCGGGACTAGCGTCTACAATGAGCAGTTCTTC. The gene calls are TRBV5-4 and TRBJ2-1; TRBD2 matches at 10 bases. The V segment lost 4 bases and the J segment 3 bases; nucleotides outside the gene matches: 7. This CDR3 has 16 amino acids. The germline V gene has CDR1 SGHNT and CDR2 YYREEE (reference sequence).

As concerns this clone: The junction does not match germline at one end; this may be a read error. J is TRBJ2-7 and V is TRBV12-3 or TRBV12-4; 11 bases line up with TRBD1. The CDR3 length is 13 residues. In nucleotides, the CDR3 is TGTGCCAGCAGTTTAGAAGGTTGGGACAGGGGGGTGTTC. Amino acids: CASSLEGWDRGVF.

This chain links TRBV18 with TRBJ1-1; D perhaps matches TRBD1 (5 bases). The CDR3 has 14 residues. Between the trimmed V and J ends, which lost 3 bases and 7 bases, there was a span of 15 bases. From germline, CDR1 is KGHSH and CDR2 LQKENI. CDR3 loop: CASSPPNFGGEAFF. The CDR3 coding sequence is TGTGCCAGCTCACCCCCGAACTTCGGGGGTGAAGCTTTCTTT.

The chain is built from TRBV9 and TRBJ1-2; D is unresolved. Germline CDR1 reads SGDLS; CDR2 reads YYNGEE. The V end lost 2 bases, the J end lost 1 base, and 6 bases lay between the germline ends. The CDR3 has 13 residues. DNA of the CDR3: TGTGCCAGCAGCGTGAGGGATAACTATGGCTACACCTTC. As protein: CASSVRDNYGYTF.

The chain employs TRBV5-6 and TRBJ1-2; D perhaps matches TRBD1 (6 bases). The CDR3 loop spans 13 amino acids. From germline, CDR1 is SGHDT and CDR2 YYEEEE. Deletions cut 4 bases from V and 5 bases from J, with 12 bases between. The CDR3 reads CASSEDRRYGYTF. The DNA for the CDR3 is TGTGCCAGCAGCGAGGACAGAAGGTATGGCTACACCTTC. Filled out from reference TRBV5-6 and TRBJ1-2, the complete variable domain reads DAGVTQSPTHLIKTRGQQVTLRCSPKSGHDTVSWYQQALGQGPQFIFQYYEEEERQRGNFPDRFSGHQFPNYSSELNVNALLLGDSALYLCASSEDRRYGYTFGSGTRLTVV.